The clone carrying this TCR beta chain was seen repeatedly, ten times or more. Hyperthyroidism was newly diagnosed in patients aged 18 to 65 (duration under 2 months). For the diagnoses, clinical symptoms, serum thyroxine and TRAb, thyroid ultrasound and orbital computed tomography were used. RNA transcripts were the template for amplifying TCR beta CDR3 regions. First-round RT-PCR targeting the TCR CDR3 was performed with the HTBI primer set. In TCRdb, the multiplex PCR reads were re-called with MiXCR into one record per CDR3 protein. The sample holds 500,000 to 700,000 distinct CDR3 sequences, 16% seen once. The data originate from a study of T cells in Graves' hyperthyroidism and ophthalmopathy. The specimen sequenced was blood. The receptor's source is a woman younger than 30 with Graves' hyperthyroidism.

The CDR3 reads CASSFGQGSYGYTF. The CDR3 DNA sequence: TGCGCCAGCAGCTTCGGACAGGGCTCTTATGGCTACACCTTC. The genes are TRBV5-1 and TRBJ1-2; 8 nucleotides line up with TRBD1. Losses at the gene ends were 2 bases for V and 5 bases for J; bases not matched to a gene: 5. This CDR3 is 14 amino acids long. From germline, CDR1 is SGHRS and CDR2 YFSETQ.